The sequence of this TCR beta chain was determined in a study of siplizumab effects on memory and regulatory T cells. Notes on the study in general: Naive T cells appeared more diverse than memory cells and seemed to be major alloresponse contributors. Of the proliferating CD4+ or CD8+ clones, roughly 80-96% lacked a naive or memory phenotype that could be assigned.

The method was immunoSEQ multiplex PCR; TCRdb's version includes in-frame clones alone and lacks a portion of them. This sample has about 100,000 clones, with around 94% found just once. CDR3 length: 15 residues. The V and J ends lost 8 bases and 4 bases respectively, with 20 bases between them. Germline V CDR1 and CDR2: MDHEN, SYDVKM. To note about this clone: Its antigen is still unknown.

V and J are TRBV28 and TRBJ1-1, with a tentative D call TRBD1 (6 bases). The TCR sequence derives from a human donor in good health. The sample comprised non-Treg CD4+ T cells sorted from blood. CDR3 DNA sequence: TGTGCCAGCTGGCGGGGAGGGGGACTTGGCACTGAAGCTTTCTTT. As protein: CASWRGGGLGTEAFF.